The 17 T cell receptor beta chains presented below share a single source sample, sequenced in a study of T cell responses to AZD1222 COVID-19 vaccine. Profiled with immunoSEQ multiplex PCR; TCRdb holds only in-frame clones, not every one. Of approximately 150,000 clones in the sample, 75% to 95% were seen once. This specimen consisted of peripheral blood, obtained 28 days after the second AZD1222 dose. The receptors here all came from an adult who received the AZD1222 COVID-19 vaccine.

The chain uses TRBV6-2 or TRBV6-3 and TRBJ1-1; no firm D call. Germline CDR1 MNHEY, CDR2 SVGEGT. Trimming removed 4 bases at V and 5 bases at J, with 8 bases between. CDR3 length equals 12 residues. In DNA form, the CDR3 reads TGTGCCAGCAGTTGGCTATGGACTGAAGCTTTCTTT. This encodes CASSWLWTEAFF.

The rearrangement links TRBV7-2 to TRBJ1-5; the match to TRBD1 covers 9 bases. This CDR3 region has 12 residues. Germline V CDR1 and CDR2: SGHTA, FQGNSA. After removal of 6 bases from V and 10 bases from J, the junction contained 4 bases not matched to a gene. For the CDR3, the DNA is TGTGCCAGCAGTCCGGGACAGGGCCCCCAGCATTTT. Protein sequence: CASSPGQGPQHF.

The rearrangement links TRBV4-3 to TRBJ1-2; D unclear. The V gene lost 1 base and the J gene lost 2 bases, with 8 bases spanning the gap. Germline values: CDR1 LGHNA, CDR2 YSLEER. The CDR3 has 14 residues. CDR3 sequence: CASSQAGGNYGYTF. CDR3 DNA: TGCGCCAGCAGCCAAGCCGGTGGGAACTATGGCTACACCTTC.

The chain recombines TRBV7-8 with TRBJ1-2; D not certain. Trimming left V 4 bases short and J 1 base short, with 13 bases between. This CDR3 is built from 15 residues. Germline assignment: CDR1 SGHVS and CDR2 FQNEAQ. The CDR3 spells CASSSSSASNYGYTF. CDR3 in DNA: TGTGCCAGCAGCTCGAGCTCGGCCAGTAACTATGGCTACACCTTC.

The chain has TRBV7-2 and TRBJ1-1, with D perhaps matching TRBD1 (5 bases). The CDR3 is 14 residues long. Germline-derived CDR1 and CDR2 are SGHTA and FQGNSA. Trimming left V 6 bases short and J 4 bases short, with 15 bases between. CDR3 in DNA: TGTGCCAGCAGGAGGTTCGGGGGACCCACTGAAGCTTTCTTT. Its protein product is CASRRFGGPTEAFF.

The chain joins TRBV28 to TRBJ1-5; a possible D gene is TRBD1 (5 bases). There are 21 residues in the CDR3. Trimming took off 1 base at V and 2 bases at J, with 27 bases between the two ends. Per the germline V gene, CDR1 is MDHEN and CDR2 is SYDVKM. The CDR3 nucleotides read TGTGCCAGCAGTTTATTAGGCCAGGGAACCTCCCTCAAGGCGGGCAATCAGCCCCAGCATTTT. This sequence encodes CASSLLGQGTSLKAGNQPQHF.

This chain connects TRBV7-2 to TRBJ2-5, with TRBD2 matching over 7 bases. This CDR3 has 14 amino acids. Germline V gives CDR1 SGHTA, CDR2 FQGNSA. Germline trimming cut 3 bases from V and 3 bases from J; bases unmatched to any gene: 4. The CDR3: CASSFSAGEETQYF. The CDR3 nucleotides read TGTGCCAGCAGCTTTTCGGCGGGAGAAGAGACCCAGTACTTC.

The rearrangement joins TRBV5-5 to TRBJ2-3; D might be TRBD2 (6 bases). Between the trimmed V and J ends, which lost 2 bases and 4 bases, there was a span of 14 bases. Germline CDR1 and CDR2: SGHKS and YYEKEE (reference sequence). This CDR3 is 15 amino acids long. The CDR3 bases are TGTGCCAGCAGCTTCGCGGGAACCACACCAGATACGCAGTATTTT. Translated, it gives CASSFAGTTPDTQYF. The entire variable domain, with the rest obtained from reference TRBV5-5 and TRBJ2-3, is as follows: DAGVTQSPTHLIKTRGQQVTLRCSPISGHKSVSWYQQVLGQGPQFIFQYYEKEERGRGNFPDRFSARQFPNYSSELNVNALLLGDSALYLCASSFAGTTPDTQYFGPGTRLTVL.

The genes are TRBV4-3 and TRBJ2-1; no clear D. This CDR3 comprises 15 residues. In germline, CDR1 is LGHNA, CDR2 YSLEER. With 3 bases removed from V and 3 bases from J, the gap between germline ends came to 12 bases. CDR3 sequence reads: CASSHQDGFYNEQFF. In DNA form, the CDR3 reads TGCGCCAGCAGCCACCAGGACGGCTTCTACAATGAGCAGTTCTTC.

This clone was detected only once. The V gene is TRBV29-1, the J gene TRBJ1-1; D is possibly TRBD1 (5 bases). CDR3 length: 15 residues. Germline lookup yields CDR1 SQVTM and CDR2 ANQGSEA. Trimming stripped 6 bases from V and 0 bases from J, with 17 bases between. The CDR3 nucleotides are TGCAGCGTCGGACATAGACTCAACATGAACACTGAAGCTTTCTTT. Translating it yields CSVGHRLNMNTEAFF.

This clone was seen more than once but under ten times. The V gene is TRBV7-8, the J gene TRBJ1-5, with D maybe TRBD1 (6 bases). This CDR3 is 20 amino acids long. The germline V gene encodes CDR1 SGHVS and CDR2 FQNEAQ. V lost 4 bases and J 4 bases, leaving 29 bases between the germline ends. CDR3 sequence: CASSSFRQGLHGKGNQPQHF. DNA of the CDR3: TGTGCCAGCAGCTCCTTCCGGCAGGGGCTACACGGGAAGGGGAATCAGCCCCAGCATTTT.

Here the CDR3 DNA reads TGTGCCAGCAGTGAAGGGGGGGGAGGAAATCAGCCCCAGCATTTT. It codes for CASSEGGGGNQPQHF. The rearrangement joins TRBV6-1 to TRBJ1-5; possible D gene TRBD1, 5 bases. The CDR3 consists of 15 residues. V lost 1 base, J lost 4 bases, and 11 bases lay in between. Germline CDR1 reads MNHNS; CDR2 reads SASEGT.

This sequence joins TRBV30 and TRBJ2-5; possibly TRBD1 or TRBD2 for D (5 bases each). Trimming left V 2 bases short and J 10 bases short, with 14 bases between. The germline CDR1 and CDR2 sequences are GTSNPN and SVGIG (reference sequence). CDR3 length equals 12 residues. The CDR3 sequence is CAWSTLWGIQYF. DNA of the CDR3: TGTGCCTGGAGTACCCTGTGGGGGATCCAGTACTTC.

This chain connects TRBV19 to TRBJ2-5; TRBD1 is a possible D gene (5 bases). V gave up 3 bases and J gave up 5 bases, with 7 bases separating them. CDR3 length: 12 amino acids. Germline CDR1 and CDR2: LNHDA and SQIVND (reference sequence). This chain's CDR3 is CASSISGETQYF. CDR3 sequence (DNA): TGTGCCAGTAGTATCTCAGGGGAGACCCAGTACTTC.

The V and J genes are TRBV12-3 or TRBV12-4 and TRBJ1-4; TRBD1 agrees at 8 bases. The length of the CDR3 is 13 residues. Losses at the gene ends were 7 bases for V and 9 bases for J; bases not matched to a gene: 7. CDR3 sequence reads: CASMGTGGKKLFF. CDR3 bases: TGTGCCAGCATGGGAACAGGGGGGAAAAAACTGTTTTTT.

The chain has TRBV27 and TRBJ1-5; D is possibly TRBD1 (6 bases). The V and J ends lost 3 bases and 7 bases respectively, with 13 bases between them. This CDR3 contains 14 residues. CDR1 and CDR2 (germline): MNHEY, SMNVEV (reference sequence). The CDR3: CASSFGGGRQPQHF. CDR3 sequence (DNA): TGTGCCAGCAGTTTTGGGGGCGGGAGGCAGCCCCAGCATTTT.

The chain employs TRBV5-5 and TRBJ2-7; D not resolved. From germline, CDR1 is SGHKS and CDR2 YYEKEE (reference sequence). The CDR3 totals 14 residues. V dropped 4 bases and J dropped 2 bases, with 13 bases sitting between them. CDR3 protein: CASSLSDGTYEQYV. The CDR3, as DNA: TGTGCCAGCAGCCTATCCGACGGAACCTACGAGCAGTACGTC.